This paragraph reports one T cell receptor (beta chain). This CDR3 is built from 15 residues. With 4 bases clipped from V and 2 bases from J, the junction kept 5 bases outside the gene matches. Germline V CDR1 and CDR2: MNHEY, SVGEGT. The entry originates in a study of blood T cell repertoires in COVID-19. Study details: Sites in the United States, Italy and Spain provided acute and convalescent COVID-19 samples. The cDNA or gDNA used as material had been derived from T cells, B-cell-depleted T cells, or PBMCs.

In the source study's methods: Reference gene primer amplification gave estimated nucleated cell counts. The repertoire was sequenced with immunoSEQ multiplex PCR; TCRdb's copy has only in-frame clones and lacks some. For V, J and clone size, that table is used; D and trimming come from the DNA. The data contain fewer than 150,000 clones, about 84% of them singletons. The origin of this receptor is a human donor in a cohort sampled during active COVID-19. Sequenced: peripheral blood. The chain recombines TRBV6-2 or TRBV6-3 with TRBJ1-1, with 9 bases that match TRBD1. CDR3 sequence: CASSLPGQGNTEAFF. DNA of the CDR3: TGTGCCAGCAGTTTACCGGGACAGGGAAACACTGAAGCTTTCTTT.